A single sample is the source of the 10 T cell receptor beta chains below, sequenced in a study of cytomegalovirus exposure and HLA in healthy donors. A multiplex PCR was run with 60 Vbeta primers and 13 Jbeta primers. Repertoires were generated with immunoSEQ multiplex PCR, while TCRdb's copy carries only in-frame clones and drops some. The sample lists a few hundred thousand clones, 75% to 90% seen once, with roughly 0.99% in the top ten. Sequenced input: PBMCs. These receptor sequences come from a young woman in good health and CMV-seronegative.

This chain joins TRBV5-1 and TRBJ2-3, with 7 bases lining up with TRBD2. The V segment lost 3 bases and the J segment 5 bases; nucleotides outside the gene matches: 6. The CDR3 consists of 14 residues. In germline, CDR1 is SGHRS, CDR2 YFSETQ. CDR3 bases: TGCGCCAGCAGCTGGGGCGGGAGACAAGATACGCAGTATTTT. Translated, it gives CASSWGGRQDTQYF.

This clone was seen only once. This chain's CDR3 is CASSPIKGVGAGELFF. CDR3 DNA: TGTGCCAGCAGCCCAATCAAGGGGGTAGGCGCCGGGGAGCTGTTTTTT. J is TRBJ2-2 and V is TRBV7-9; D is perhaps TRBD1 (6 bases). This CDR3 region has 16 residues. Germline assignment: CDR1 SEHNR and CDR2 FQNEAQ (reference sequence). V dropped 5 bases and J dropped 6 bases, with 19 bases sitting between them.

The CDR3 nucleotides are TGTGCCTCACAGGGAGGGTTCACTGAAGCTTTCTTT. Residues: CASQGGFTEAFF. This chain uses TRBV6-1 with TRBJ1-1; tentatively, D is TRBD1 (6 bases). This CDR3 is 12 amino acids long. V lost 11 bases to trimming and J lost 4 bases, with 14 bases between them. CDR1 is MNHNS and CDR2 is SASEGT in the germline V gene.

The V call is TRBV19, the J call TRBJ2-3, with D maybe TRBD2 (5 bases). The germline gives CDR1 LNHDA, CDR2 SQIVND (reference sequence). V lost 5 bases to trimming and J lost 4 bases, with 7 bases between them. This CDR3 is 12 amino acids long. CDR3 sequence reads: CASSVSADTQYF. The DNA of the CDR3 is TGTGCCAGTAGTGTTAGCGCAGATACGCAGTATTTT. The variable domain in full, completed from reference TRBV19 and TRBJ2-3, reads DGGITQSPKYLFRKEGQNVTLSCEQNLNHDAMYWYRQDPGQGLRLIYYSQIVNDFQKGDIAEGYSVSREKKESFPLTVTSAQKNPTAFYLCASSVSADTQYFGPGTRLTVL.

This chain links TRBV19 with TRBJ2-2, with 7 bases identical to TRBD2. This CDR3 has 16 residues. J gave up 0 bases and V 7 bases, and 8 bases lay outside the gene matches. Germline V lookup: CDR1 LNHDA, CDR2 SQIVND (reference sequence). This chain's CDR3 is CASNDLGGANTGELFF. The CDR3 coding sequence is TGTGCCAGTAATGATTTGGGGGGGGCGAACACCGGGGAGCTGTTTTTT.

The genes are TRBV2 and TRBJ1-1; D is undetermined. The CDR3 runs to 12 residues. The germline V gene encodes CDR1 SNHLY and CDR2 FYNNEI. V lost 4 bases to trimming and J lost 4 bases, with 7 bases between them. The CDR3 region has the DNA TGTGCCAGCAGTGCCGGAGTCACTGAAGCTTTCTTT. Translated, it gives CASSAGVTEAFF.

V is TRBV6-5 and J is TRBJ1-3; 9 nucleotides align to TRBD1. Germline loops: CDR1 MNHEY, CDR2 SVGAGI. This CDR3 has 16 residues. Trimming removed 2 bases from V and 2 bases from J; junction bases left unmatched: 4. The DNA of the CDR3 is TGTGCCAGCAGTTACACAACAGGGGGCACTGGAAACACCATATATTTT. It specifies CASSYTTGGTGNTIYF.

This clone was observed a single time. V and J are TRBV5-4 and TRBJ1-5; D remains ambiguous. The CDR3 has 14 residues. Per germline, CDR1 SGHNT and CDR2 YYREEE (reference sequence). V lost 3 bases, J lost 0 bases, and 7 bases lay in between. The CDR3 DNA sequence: TGTGCCAGCAGCTCCAGCGTTAGCAATCAGCCCCAGCATTTT. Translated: CASSSSVSNQPQHF.

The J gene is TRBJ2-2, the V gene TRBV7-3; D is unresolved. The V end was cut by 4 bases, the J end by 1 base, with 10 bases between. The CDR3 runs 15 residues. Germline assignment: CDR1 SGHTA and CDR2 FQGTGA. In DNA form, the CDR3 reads TGTGCCAGCAGCTCATCCGAACTGAACACCGGGGAGCTGTTTTTT. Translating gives CASSSSELNTGELFF.

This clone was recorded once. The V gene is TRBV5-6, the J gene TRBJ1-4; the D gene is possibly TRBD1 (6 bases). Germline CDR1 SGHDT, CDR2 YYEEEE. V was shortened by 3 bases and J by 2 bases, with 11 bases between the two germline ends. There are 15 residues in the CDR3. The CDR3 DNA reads TGTGCCAGCAGCTCAACAGGGTCGACTAATGAAAAACTGTTTTTT. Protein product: CASSSTGSTNEKLFF.